The 12 T cell receptor beta chains listed next were all sequenced from one sample in a study of blood T cell repertoires in COVID-19. Some clones are missing from TCRdb's copy, which holds only in-frame ones; the method was immunoSEQ multiplex PCR. The table has around 300,000 clones, around 85% seen once. The sequenced sample was peripheral blood. All receptors derive from a woman younger than 45 who had recovered from COVID-19.

The J gene is TRBJ1-5, the V gene TRBV19, with 9 bases that match TRBD1. The CDR3 totals 14 residues. Trimming removed 7 bases from V and 6 bases from J; junction bases left unmatched: 7. Germline CDR1 and CDR2: LNHDA and SQIVND (reference sequence). CDR3 protein: CASKFGQGIQPQHF. The CDR3, as DNA: TGTGCCAGTAAGTTCGGACAGGGGATTCAGCCCCAGCATTTT.

The genes are TRBV18 and TRBJ2-7; 9 nucleotides align to TRBD1. Germline values: CDR1 KGHSH, CDR2 LQKENI. This CDR3 has 15 residues. Germline trimming cut 4 bases from V and 1 base from J; bases unmatched to any gene: 5. The CDR3 loop is CASSQGQGESYEQYF. Written as DNA, the CDR3 is TGTGCCAGCTCACAGGGACAGGGTGAGTCCTACGAGCAGTACTTC.

The V and J genes are TRBV19 and TRBJ2-7; D gene ambiguous. This CDR3 spans 12 amino acids. Germline loops: CDR1 LNHDA, CDR2 SQIVND (reference sequence). Trimming cost V 4 bases and J 3 bases, with 7 bases left between them. The CDR3 region is CASSSGLYEQYF. The CDR3 DNA follows: TGTGCCAGTAGTAGCGGTCTCTACGAGCAGTACTTC. Filled out from reference TRBV19 and TRBJ2-7, the complete variable domain reads DGGITQSPKYLFRKEGQNVTLSCEQNLNHDAMYWYRQDPGQGLRLIYYSQIVNDFQKGDIAEGYSVSREKKESFPLTVTSAQKNPTAFYLCASSSGLYEQYFGPGTRLTVT.

The genes are TRBV7-9 and TRBJ2-3, with 7 bases lining up with TRBD1. The CDR3 length is 15 residues. Germline CDR1 SEHNR, CDR2 FQNEAQ (reference sequence). The junction had 5 bases not matched to a gene; V was cut back by 3 bases and J by 2 bases. Written as DNA, the CDR3 is TGTGCCAGCAGCTTGATGACAGGGACCACAGATACGCAGTATTTT. This encodes CASSLMTGTTDTQYF.

This chain joins TRBV19 and TRBJ2-7; TRBD2 might be the D (6 bases). V was pared by 4 bases and J by 2 bases, with 15 bases between. Germline assignment: CDR1 LNHDA and CDR2 SQIVND (reference sequence). This CDR3 comprises 15 residues. CDR3 protein: CASSTWLEGTYEQYF. The CDR3, as DNA: TGTGCCAGTAGTACCTGGTTGGAGGGAACCTACGAGCAGTACTTC.

The V and J genes are TRBV5-1 and TRBJ1-4, with D maybe TRBD1 (6 bases). The germline CDR1 and CDR2 sequences are SGHRS and YFSETQ. The CDR3 totals 15 residues. V gave up 0 bases and J gave up 5 bases, with 11 bases separating them. This CDR3 reads CASSLAGTQNEKLFF. The DNA of the CDR3 is TGCGCCAGCAGCTTGGCCGGGACACAGAATGAAAAACTGTTTTTT. The full variable domain, completed using reference TRBV5-1 and TRBJ1-4, is KAGVTQTPRYLIKTRGQQVTLSCSPISGHRSVSWYQQTPGQGLQFLFEYFSETQRNKGNFPGRFSGRQFSNSRSEMNVSTLELGDSALYLCASSLAGTQNEKLFFGSGTQLSVL.

The rearrangement links TRBV5-1 to TRBJ2-5; D remains unclear. The CDR3 spans 14 residues. The germline V and J ends were trimmed by 0 bases and 2 bases, with 8 bases remaining between them. From germline, CDR1 is SGHRS and CDR2 YFSETQ. The CDR3, as DNA: TGCGCCAGCAGCTTGGGCACTACGCAAGAGACCCAGTACTTC. It is translated as CASSLGTTQETQYF.

A single count supports this clone. This chain links TRBV9 with TRBJ2-3; 13 bases align to TRBD2. Germline assignment: CDR1 SGDLS and CDR2 YYNGEE. The CDR3 sequence is 16 residues long. Unmatched junction bases numbered 11, after V lost 7 bases and J lost 6 bases. The CDR3, as DNA: TGTGCCAGCGGAAGGACTAGCGGGAGTATGGGGGATACGCAGTATTTT. Its translation is CASGRTSGSMGDTQYF. Variable domain in full (rest from reference TRBV9 and TRBJ2-3): DSGVTQTPKHLITATGQRVTLRCSPRSGDLSVYWYQQSLDQGLQFLIQYYNGEERAKGNILERFSAQQFPDLHSELNLSSLELGDSALYFCASGRTSGSMGDTQYFGPGTRLTVL.

The rearrangement uses TRBV18 and TRBJ2-2, with D possibly matching TRBD1 (5 bases). In germline, CDR1 is KGHSH, CDR2 LQKENI. This CDR3 has 15 residues. Trimming left V 1 base short and J 1 base short, with 7 bases between. CDR3 in DNA: TGTGCCAGCTCACCACGGCAGGGGAACACCGGGGAGCTGTTTTTT. Protein product: CASSPRQGNTGELFF. The complete variable domain, with remaining parts taken from reference TRBV18 and TRBJ2-2, reads NAGVMQNPRHLVRRRGQEARLRCSPMKGHSHVYWYRQLPEEGLKFMVYLQKENIIDESGMPKERFSAEFPKEGPSILRIQQVVRGDSAAYFCASSPRQGNTGELFFGEGSRLTVL.

The chain recombines TRBV27 with TRBJ1-5; D call uncertain. The CDR3 contains 13 residues. The V end lost 1 base, the J end lost 5 bases, and 6 bases lay between the germline ends. Germline V CDR1 and CDR2: MNHEY, SMNVEV (reference sequence). DNA of the CDR3: TGTGCCAGCAGTTTATGGTCAGATCAGCCCCAGCATTTT. It translates to CASSLWSDQPQHF.

The chain links TRBV6-6 to TRBJ1-3, with D perhaps TRBD1 (6 bases). Trimming shortened V by 8 bases and J by 6 bases, and 14 bases separated the two germline ends. The CDR3 has 13 residues. CDR1 and CDR2 (germline): MNHNY, SVGAGI (reference sequence). The DNA of the CDR3 is TGTGCCAGCGATACAGGGCTAGCAAACACCATATATTTT. It translates to CASDTGLANTIYF.

This clone was detected only a few times. This chain connects TRBV4-3 to TRBJ2-3, with 8 positions matching TRBD1. V lost 0 bases to trimming and J lost 4 bases; unmatched junction nucleotides: 9. This CDR3 has 17 amino acids. The germline V gene encodes CDR1 LGHNA and CDR2 YSLEER. The CDR3 loop reads CASSQEGTGQVSDTQYF. CDR3 DNA sequence: TGCGCCAGCAGCCAAGAAGGGACGGGACAGGTCTCAGATACGCAGTATTTT.